This T cell receptor beta chain was sequenced in a study of lymphopenia after photon versus proton radiotherapy. Study-wide results and caveats: Post-nadir TCR diversity decline inversely tracked overall survival among those who died. After the lymphocyte nadir, photon-treated repertoires showed oligoclonal expansion, especially of CD8+ Temra cells.

Measured with immunoSEQ multiplex PCR; TCRdb has only the in-frame clones, and not every one. The table includes some 170,000 clones, about 85% detected once. V gave up 6 bases and J gave up 5 bases; unmatched junction bases: 6. Germline-derived CDR1 and CDR2 are LGHNT and FRNRAP. The CDR3 consists of 13 residues. A note on this clone: The antigen remains undetermined.

This TCR was recovered from a man aged 50 to 59 with gastric cancer. This chain uses TRBV12-5 with TRBJ2-5; 7 bases agree with TRBD1. Sequences were derived from peripheral blood, sampled from a patient treated with photon-based radiotherapy. This CDR3 reads CASGLTGAETQYF. For the CDR3, the DNA is TGTGCTAGTGGCCTCACAGGGGCGGAGACCCAGTACTTC.